The 15 T cell receptor beta chains presented below share a single source sample, sequenced in a study of beta chain features in type 1 diabetes. Expressed TCRB transcripts were sequenced because the isolated RNA had all been reverse transcribed beforehand. Sequencing was performed with immunoSEQ multiplex PCR; in TCRdb, only in-frame clones are kept and a portion is missing. The table includes 900,000 or so clones, 15% to 20% detected once. Sequences were obtained from naive CD4+ T cells from blood. These receptors were collected from a woman between 18 and 29 years old in good health.

The chain uses TRBV7-3 and TRBJ2-6; D tentatively fits TRBD1 or TRBD2 (5 bases each). The CDR3 extends over 14 amino acids. The V gene's germline CDR1 is SGHTA and CDR2 FQGTGA. The V end was cut by 2 bases, the J end by 8 bases, with 10 bases between. The CDR3 sequence is CASSLQKGPNVLTF. The CDR3 DNA is TGTGCCAGCAGCTTACAAAAGGGACCCAACGTCCTGACTTTC.

This clone was observed a few times. The V call is TRBV29-1, the J call TRBJ1-1; 7 bases are a match to TRBD1. Germline lookup yields CDR1 SQVTM and CDR2 ANQGSEA. J lost 3 bases, V lost 7 bases, and 8 bases had no gene match. CDR3 length equals 13 residues. The CDR3 DNA reads TGCAGCGGAAGGTTCGGGACAGACACTGAAGCTTTCTTT. It encodes CSGRFGTDTEAFF.

Notes on this clone: At one of its ends the junction is not consistent with the germline gene, which may arise from a read error. The chain links TRBV5-1 to TRBJ2-1; 10 nucleotides align to TRBD2. In germline, CDR1 is SGHRS, CDR2 YFSETQ. The CDR3 has 15 amino acids. For the CDR3, the DNA is TGCGCCAGCAGGTTGGGACTAGCGCCGTACAATGAGCAGTTCTTC. Protein sequence: CASRLGLAPYNEQFF.

This sequence joins TRBV6-5 and TRBJ2-7; possible D gene TRBD2, 6 bases. The CDR3 extends over 15 amino acids. The V gene lost 4 bases and the J gene lost 3 bases, with 16 bases spanning the gap. Germline loops: CDR1 MNHEY, CDR2 SVGAGI. The CDR3 is CASSLRGTGFYEQYF. Written as DNA, the CDR3 is TGTGCCAGCAGTTTACGCGGGACCGGCTTCTACGAGCAGTACTTC.

This clone was detected only a few times. In DNA form, the CDR3 reads TGTGCCAGTACCGCGGCCCGATATAGCAATCAGCCCCAGCATTTT. It encodes CASTAARYSNQPQHF. V gene TRBV19 combines with J gene TRBJ1-5, with no clear D. The length of the CDR3 is 15 residues. V shed 7 bases and J shed 0 bases, with 13 bases lying between them. CDR1 and CDR2 (germline): LNHDA, SQIVND (reference sequence). Full variable domain (missing parts from reference TRBV19 and TRBJ1-5): DGGITQSPKYLFRKEGQNVTLSCEQNLNHDAMYWYRQDPGQGLRLIYYSQIVNDFQKGDIAEGYSVSREKKESFPLTVTSAQKNPTAFYLCASTAARYSNQPQHFGDGTRLSIL.

This clone was counted a few times. The chain links TRBV2 to TRBJ2-4, with D unclear. V was pared by 0 bases and J by 0 bases, with 9 bases between. The CDR3 extends over 16 amino acids. The germline gives CDR1 SNHLY, CDR2 FYNNEI. DNA for the CDR3: TGTGCCAGCAGTGAAGCGAAGCTTATAGCCAAAAACATTCAGTACTTC. Its translation is CASSEAKLIAKNIQYF.

This clone was seen a handful of times. This chain uses TRBV11-1 with TRBJ1-2; the D is unclear. Germline CDR1 reads SGHAT; CDR2 reads FQDESV (reference sequence). The V and J ends lost 1 base and 3 bases respectively, with 6 bases between them. CDR3 length: 13 residues. This CDR3 reads CASSLDEDYGYTF. The CDR3 DNA follows: TGTGCCAGCAGCTTAGATGAGGACTATGGCTACACCTTC. Drawing the rest from reference TRBV11-1 and TRBJ1-2, the complete variable domain is EAEVAQSPRYKITEKSQAVAFWCDPISGHATLYWYRQILGQGPELLVQFQDESVVDDSQLPKDRFSAERLKGVDSTLKIQPAELGDSAMYLCASSLDEDYGYTFGSGTRLTVV.

The V call is TRBV7-2, the J call TRBJ2-7, with no clear D. Trimming stripped 5 bases from V and 3 bases from J, with 11 bases between. CDR1 and CDR2 from the germline V gene are SGHTA and FQGNSA. The CDR3 covers 13 residues. CDR3 sequence: CASSTFRRYEQYF. The CDR3 nucleotides read TGTGCCAGCAGCACGTTCAGACGCTACGAGCAGTACTTC.

This CDR3 is CASSPDTTGELFF. The CDR3 coding sequence is TGCGCCAGCAGCCCGGACACCACCGGGGAGCTGTTTTTT. This chain links TRBV5-1 with TRBJ2-2; maybe TRBD1 (5 bases). Germline V gene lookup returns CDR1 SGHRS and CDR2 YFSETQ. Trimming stripped 4 bases from V and 4 bases from J, with 8 bases between. This CDR3 spans 13 amino acids.

The V and J genes are TRBV5-6 and TRBJ2-5, with a tentative D call TRBD2 (6 bases). V gave up 4 bases and J gave up 2 bases, with 15 bases separating them. Germline CDR1 reads SGHDT; CDR2 reads YYEEEE. The CDR3 has 15 amino acids. CDR3 nucleotide sequence: TGTGCCAGCAGCCTTTCCTTGACTAGTCAAGAGACCCAGTACTTC. Encoded protein: CASSLSLTSQETQYF.

The rearrangement uses TRBV6-5 and TRBJ2-7; 7 nucleotides agree with TRBD2. Germline CDR1 reads MNHEY; CDR2 reads SVGAGI. This CDR3 spans 13 amino acids. The V and J ends lost 5 bases and 6 bases, in that order; junction bases with no gene match: 7. The CDR3 coding sequence is TGTGCCAGCAGTACGGGGGACTACGGCGAGCAGTACTTC. Its protein is CASSTGDYGEQYF.

This clone appeared a few times. The J gene is TRBJ2-5, the V gene TRBV7-9; 7 bases match TRBD1. J gave up 0 bases and V 5 bases, and 6 bases lay outside the gene matches. This CDR3 is built from 15 residues. Germline CDR1 is SEHNR and CDR2 is FQNEAQ (reference sequence). CDR3 DNA sequence: TGTGCCAGCAGCCGACTGGGGACAGACCAAGAGACCCAGTACTTC. Translation gives CASSRLGTDQETQYF.

CDR3 sequence: CASSFATGSEQYF. Here the CDR3 DNA reads TGCGCCAGCAGCTTTGCGACAGGCAGCGAGCAGTACTTC. This sequence joins TRBV5-1 and TRBJ2-5; D is perhaps TRBD1 (6 bases). The J call may be faulty, since TRBJ2-7 better matches the DNA end. CDR1 and CDR2 from the germline V gene are SGHRS and YFSETQ. CDR3 length equals 13 residues.

This clone has just a few counts. The rearrangement joins TRBV7-9 to TRBJ2-5; possibly TRBD2 for D (5 bases). This CDR3 is 13 amino acids long. V was trimmed by 3 bases and J by 5 bases, leaving 10 bases between them. Germline CDR1 and CDR2: SEHNR and FQNEAQ (reference sequence). Here the CDR3 reads CASSFAGTETQYF. CDR3 nucleotides: TGTGCCAGCAGCTTCGCGGGTACGGAGACCCAGTACTTC.

V gene TRBV11-2 combines with J gene TRBJ1-1; a weak D match, TRBD1 (5 bases). With 3 bases removed from V and 6 bases from J, the gap between germline ends came to 11 bases. This CDR3 region has 13 residues. The germline gives CDR1 SGHAT, CDR2 FQNNGV. DNA for the CDR3: TGTGCCAGCAGCTTTGGGGGGACCTCTGAAGCTTTCTTT. Translated, it gives CASSFGGTSEAFF.